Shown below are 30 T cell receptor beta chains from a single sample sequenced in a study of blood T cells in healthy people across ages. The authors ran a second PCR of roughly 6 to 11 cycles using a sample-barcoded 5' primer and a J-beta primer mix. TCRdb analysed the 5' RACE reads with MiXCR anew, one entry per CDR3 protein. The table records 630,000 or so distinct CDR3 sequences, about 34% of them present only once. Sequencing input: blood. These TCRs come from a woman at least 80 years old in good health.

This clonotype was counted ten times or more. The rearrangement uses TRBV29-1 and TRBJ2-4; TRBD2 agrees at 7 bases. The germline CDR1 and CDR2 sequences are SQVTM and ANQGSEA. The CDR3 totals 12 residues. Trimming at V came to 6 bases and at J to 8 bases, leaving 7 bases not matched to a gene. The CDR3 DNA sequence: TGCAGCGTAGCGGGGCTCGGGGACATTCAGTACTTC. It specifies CSVAGLGDIQYF.

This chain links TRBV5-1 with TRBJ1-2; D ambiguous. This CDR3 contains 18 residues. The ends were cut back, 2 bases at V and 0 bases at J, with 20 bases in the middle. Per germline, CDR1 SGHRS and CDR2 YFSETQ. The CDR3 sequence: CASSFLSPSTGANYGYTF. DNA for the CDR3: TGCGCCAGCAGCTTCCTTTCTCCCTCGACGGGAGCTAACTATGGCTACACCTTC.

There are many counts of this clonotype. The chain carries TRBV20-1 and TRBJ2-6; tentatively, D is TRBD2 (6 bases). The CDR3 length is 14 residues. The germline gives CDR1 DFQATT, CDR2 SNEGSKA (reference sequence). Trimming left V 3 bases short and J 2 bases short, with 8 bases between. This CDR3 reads CSASPGAGANVLTF. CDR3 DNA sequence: TGCAGTGCTAGTCCGGGGGCTGGGGCCAACGTCCTGACTTTC.

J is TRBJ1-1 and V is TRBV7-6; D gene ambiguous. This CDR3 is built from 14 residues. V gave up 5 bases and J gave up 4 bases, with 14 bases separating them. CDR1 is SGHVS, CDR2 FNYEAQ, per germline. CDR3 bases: TGTGCCAGCAGCCAGAACCCCATCAGCACTGAAGCTTTCTTT. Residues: CASSQNPISTEAFF.

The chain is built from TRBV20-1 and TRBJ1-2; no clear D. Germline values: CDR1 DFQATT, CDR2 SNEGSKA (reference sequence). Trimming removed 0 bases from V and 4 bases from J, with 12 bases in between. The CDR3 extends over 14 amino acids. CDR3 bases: TGCAGTGCTAGAGATGTGAGAGAACCCTATGGCTACACCTTC. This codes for CSARDVREPYGYTF.

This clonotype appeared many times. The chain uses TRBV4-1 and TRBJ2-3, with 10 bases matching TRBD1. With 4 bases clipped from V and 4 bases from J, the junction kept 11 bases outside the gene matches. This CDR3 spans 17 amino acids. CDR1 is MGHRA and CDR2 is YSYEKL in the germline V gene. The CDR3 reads CASSLRAGTGAADTQYF. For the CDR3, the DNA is TGCGCCAGCAGCCTTCGTGCGGGGACAGGGGCTGCAGATACGCAGTATTTT.

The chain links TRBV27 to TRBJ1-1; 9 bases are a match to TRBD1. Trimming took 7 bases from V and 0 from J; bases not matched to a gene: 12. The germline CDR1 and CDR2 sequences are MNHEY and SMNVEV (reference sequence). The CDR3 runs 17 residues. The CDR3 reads CASNRQGGGGMNTEAFF. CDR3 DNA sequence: TGTGCCAGCAACCGACAGGGGGGAGGGGGCATGAACACTGAAGCTTTCTTT.

CDR3 in amino acids: CASSPDSQPQHF. The CDR3 DNA reads as TGTGCCAGCAGCCCCGACAGCCAGCCCCAGCATTTT. V is TRBV12-3 or TRBV12-4 and J is TRBJ1-5, with D tentatively TRBD1 (5 bases). The CDR3 consists of 12 residues. Deletions cut 6 bases from V and 7 bases from J, with 10 bases between.

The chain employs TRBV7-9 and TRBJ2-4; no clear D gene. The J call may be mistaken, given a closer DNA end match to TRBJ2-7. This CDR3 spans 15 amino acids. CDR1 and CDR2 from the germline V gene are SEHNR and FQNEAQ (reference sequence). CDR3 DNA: TGTGCCAGCAGCTTAGTGGCAGGCCCTCTCTACGAGCAGTACTTC. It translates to CASSLVAGPLYEQYF.

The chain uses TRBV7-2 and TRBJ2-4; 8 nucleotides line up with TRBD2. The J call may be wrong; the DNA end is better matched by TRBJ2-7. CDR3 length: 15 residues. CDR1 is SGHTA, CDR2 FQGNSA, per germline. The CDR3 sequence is CASSITSGGGHEQYF. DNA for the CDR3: TGTGCCAGCAGCATTACTAGCGGCGGCGGCCACGAGCAGTACTTC.

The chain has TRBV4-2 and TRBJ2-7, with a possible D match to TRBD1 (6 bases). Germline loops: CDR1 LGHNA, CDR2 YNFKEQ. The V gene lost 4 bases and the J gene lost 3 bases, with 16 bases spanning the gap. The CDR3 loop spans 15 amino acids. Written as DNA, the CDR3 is TGTGCCAGCAGCCCCGGACCGCAGGGGAGCTACGAGCAGTACTTC. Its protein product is CASSPGPQGSYEQYF.

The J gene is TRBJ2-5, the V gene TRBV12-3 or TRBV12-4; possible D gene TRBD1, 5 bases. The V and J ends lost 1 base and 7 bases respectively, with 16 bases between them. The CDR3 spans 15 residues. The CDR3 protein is CASSLGAVGQGTQYF. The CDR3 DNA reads TGTGCCAGCAGTTTAGGGGCGGTCGGCCAGGGGACCCAGTACTTC.

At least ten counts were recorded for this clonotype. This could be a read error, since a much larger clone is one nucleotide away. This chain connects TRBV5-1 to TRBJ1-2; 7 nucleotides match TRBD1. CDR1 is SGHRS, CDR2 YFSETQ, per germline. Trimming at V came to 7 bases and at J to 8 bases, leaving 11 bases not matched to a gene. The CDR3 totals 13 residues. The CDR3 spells CASQRDSRSGYTF. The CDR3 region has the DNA TGCGCCAGCCAGCGGGACAGCCGTTCGGGCTACACCTTC.

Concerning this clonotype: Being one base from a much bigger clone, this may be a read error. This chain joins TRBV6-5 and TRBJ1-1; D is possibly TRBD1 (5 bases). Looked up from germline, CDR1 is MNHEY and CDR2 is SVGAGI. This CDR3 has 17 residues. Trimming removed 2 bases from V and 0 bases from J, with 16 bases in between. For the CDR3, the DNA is TGTGCCAGCAGTTACCAACAGGCGGGTGCTGTGAACACTGAAGCTTTCTTT. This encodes CASSYQQAGAVNTEAFF.

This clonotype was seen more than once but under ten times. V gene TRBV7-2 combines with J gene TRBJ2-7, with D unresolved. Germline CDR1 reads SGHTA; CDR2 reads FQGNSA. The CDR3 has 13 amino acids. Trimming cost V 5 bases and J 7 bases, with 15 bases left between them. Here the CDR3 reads CASSHEYGYEQYF. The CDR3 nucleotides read TGTGCCAGCAGCCACGAGTATGGCTATGAGCAGTACTTC.

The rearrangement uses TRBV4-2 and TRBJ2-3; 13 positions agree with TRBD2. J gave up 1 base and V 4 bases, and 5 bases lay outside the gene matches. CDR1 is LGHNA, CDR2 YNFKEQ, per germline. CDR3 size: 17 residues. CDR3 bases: TGTGCCAGCAGCCGCGGGACTAGCGGGGCCCGCACAGATACGCAGTATTTT. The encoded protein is CASSRGTSGARTDTQYF.

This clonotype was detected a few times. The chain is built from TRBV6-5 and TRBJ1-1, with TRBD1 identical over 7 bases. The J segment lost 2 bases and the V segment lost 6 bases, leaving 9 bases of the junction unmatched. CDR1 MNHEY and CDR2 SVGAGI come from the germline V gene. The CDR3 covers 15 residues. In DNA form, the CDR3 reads TGTGCCAGCAGGACGACAGGGAACTCTAACACTGAAGCTTTCTTT. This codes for CASRTTGNSNTEAFF.

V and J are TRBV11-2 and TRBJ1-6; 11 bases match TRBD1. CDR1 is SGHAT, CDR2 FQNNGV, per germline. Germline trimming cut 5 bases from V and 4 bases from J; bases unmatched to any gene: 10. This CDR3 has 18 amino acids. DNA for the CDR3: TGTGCCAGCAGCCGTGACCGGGACAGGGGGTCGTATAATTCACCCCTCCACTTT. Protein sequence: CASSRDRDRGSYNSPLHF.

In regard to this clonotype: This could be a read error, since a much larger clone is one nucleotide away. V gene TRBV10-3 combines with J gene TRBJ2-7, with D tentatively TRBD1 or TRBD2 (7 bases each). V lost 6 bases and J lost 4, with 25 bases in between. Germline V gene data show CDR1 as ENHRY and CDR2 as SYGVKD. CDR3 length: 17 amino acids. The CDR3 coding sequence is TGTGCCATCAGGTCGGGCAGGGGGGGAGGCCAGGGATACGAGCAGTACTTC. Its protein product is CAIRSGRGGGQGYEQYF.

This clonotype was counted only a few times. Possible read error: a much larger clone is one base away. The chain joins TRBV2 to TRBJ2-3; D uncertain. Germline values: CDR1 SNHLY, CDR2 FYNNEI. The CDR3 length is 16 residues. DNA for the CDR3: TGTGCCAGCAGTGAAAGGCTAGGCCTTTCCACAGATGCGCAGTATTTT. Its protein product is CASSERLGLSTDAQYF. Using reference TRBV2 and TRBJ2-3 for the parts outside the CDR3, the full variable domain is EPEVTQTPSHQVTQMGQEVILRCVPISNHLYFYWYRQILGQKVEFLVSFYNNEISEKSEIFDDQFSVERPDGSNFTLKIRSTKLEDSAMYFCASSERLGLSTDAQYFGPGTRLTVL.

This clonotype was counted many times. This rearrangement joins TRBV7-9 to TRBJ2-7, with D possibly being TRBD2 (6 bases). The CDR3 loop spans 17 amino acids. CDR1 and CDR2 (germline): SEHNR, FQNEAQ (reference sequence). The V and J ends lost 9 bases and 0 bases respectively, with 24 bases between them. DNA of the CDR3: TGTGCCAGGAGAGGGGAAAGAGGACGGGGGAGCTCCTACGAGCAGTACTTC. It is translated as CARRGERGRGSSYEQYF.

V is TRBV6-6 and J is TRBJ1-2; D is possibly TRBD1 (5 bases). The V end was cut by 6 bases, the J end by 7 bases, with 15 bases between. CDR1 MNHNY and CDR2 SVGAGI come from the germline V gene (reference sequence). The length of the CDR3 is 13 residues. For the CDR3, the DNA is TGTGCCAGCAGCTTCCAGGGTGGGGTTGGCTACACCTTC. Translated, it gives CASSFQGGVGYTF.

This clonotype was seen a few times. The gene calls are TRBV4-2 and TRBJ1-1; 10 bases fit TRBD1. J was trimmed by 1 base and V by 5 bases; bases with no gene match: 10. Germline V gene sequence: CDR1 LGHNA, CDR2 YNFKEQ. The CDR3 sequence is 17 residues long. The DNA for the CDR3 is TGTGCCAGCAGCACAGGACAGGGGGGCCTTAGGAACACTGAAGCTTTCTTT. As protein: CASSTGQGGLRNTEAFF.

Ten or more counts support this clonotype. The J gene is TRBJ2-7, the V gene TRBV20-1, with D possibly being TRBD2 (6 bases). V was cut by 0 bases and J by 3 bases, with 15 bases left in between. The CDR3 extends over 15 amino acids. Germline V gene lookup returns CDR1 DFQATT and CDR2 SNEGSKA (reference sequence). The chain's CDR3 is CSARDPGEVGYEQYF. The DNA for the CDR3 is TGCAGTGCTAGAGATCCGGGGGAGGTCGGCTACGAGCAGTACTTC.

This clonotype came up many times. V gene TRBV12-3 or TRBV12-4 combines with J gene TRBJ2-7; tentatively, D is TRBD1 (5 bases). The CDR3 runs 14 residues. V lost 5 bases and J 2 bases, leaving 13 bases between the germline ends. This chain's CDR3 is CASSPLGATYEQYF. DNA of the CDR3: TGTGCCAGCAGTCCCCTAGGGGCTACCTACGAGCAGTACTTC.

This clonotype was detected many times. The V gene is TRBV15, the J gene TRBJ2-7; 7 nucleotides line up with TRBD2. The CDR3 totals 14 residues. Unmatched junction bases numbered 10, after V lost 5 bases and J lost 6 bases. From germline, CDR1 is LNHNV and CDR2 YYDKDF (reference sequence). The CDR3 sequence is CATSRDYVDTEQYF. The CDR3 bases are TGTGCCACCAGCCGGGACTATGTCGATACCGAGCAGTACTTC.

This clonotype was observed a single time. The CDR3, as DNA: TGTGCCAGCAGCTTAGCCAGGGAGGCCAACGTCCTGACTTTC. Amino acid sequence: CASSLAREANVLTF. The chain is built from TRBV7-2 and TRBJ2-6, with D perhaps TRBD1 (5 bases). The CDR3 runs to 14 residues. Germline V gives CDR1 SGHTA, CDR2 FQGNSA. Trimming removed 0 bases from V and 6 bases from J, with 6 bases in between.

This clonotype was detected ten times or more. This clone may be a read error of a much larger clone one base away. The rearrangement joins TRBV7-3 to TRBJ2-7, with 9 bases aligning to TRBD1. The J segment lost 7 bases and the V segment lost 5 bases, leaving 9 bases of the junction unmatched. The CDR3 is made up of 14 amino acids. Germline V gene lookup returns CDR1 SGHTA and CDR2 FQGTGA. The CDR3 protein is CASSTGTGSNEQYF. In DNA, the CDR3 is TGTGCCAGCAGCACCGGGACAGGGTCGAATGAGCAGTACTTC.

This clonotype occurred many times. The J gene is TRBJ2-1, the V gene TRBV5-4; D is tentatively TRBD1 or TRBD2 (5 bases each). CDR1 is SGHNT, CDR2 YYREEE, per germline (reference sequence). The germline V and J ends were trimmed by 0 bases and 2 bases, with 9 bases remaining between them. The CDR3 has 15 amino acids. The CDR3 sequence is CASSLEGTAYNEQFF. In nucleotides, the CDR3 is TGTGCCAGCAGCTTGGAAGGGACCGCCTACAATGAGCAGTTCTTC.

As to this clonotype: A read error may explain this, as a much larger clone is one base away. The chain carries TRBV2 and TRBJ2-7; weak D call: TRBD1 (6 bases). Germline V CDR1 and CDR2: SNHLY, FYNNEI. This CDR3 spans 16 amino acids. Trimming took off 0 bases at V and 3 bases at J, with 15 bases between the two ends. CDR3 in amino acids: CASSEAGAGARYEQYF. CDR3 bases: TGTGCCAGCAGTGAAGCCGGCGCAGGGGCCCGCTACGAGCAGTACTTC.